These 7 T cell receptor beta chains were sequenced from one sample in a study of OX40 agonist ivuxolimab in advanced cancers. The table came from immunoSEQ multiplex PCR; TCRdb's copy has only in-frame clones and leaves some out. The sample contains about 62,000 clones, around 74% of which appear only once. Here the sequenced sample was CD4+ or CD8+ T cells sorted from blood, taken in a trial of the OX40 agonist ivuxolimab. The receptors stem from an adult with an advanced solid tumor such as melanoma, head and neck, liver or kidney cancer.

This chain links TRBV2 with TRBJ2-7; 8 positions match TRBD1. The trim removed 5 bases at V and 2 bases at J, leaving 8 bases unmatched. Germline CDR1 and CDR2: SNHLY and FYNNEI. The CDR3 is 15 amino acids. Here the CDR3 reads CASSPRTGIAYEQYF. CDR3 sequence (DNA): TGTGCCAGCAGTCCCAGGACAGGGATCGCCTACGAGCAGTACTTC.

V is TRBV19 and J is TRBJ2-1; D gene ambiguous. Per the germline V gene, CDR1 is LNHDA and CDR2 is SQIVND (reference sequence). Between the trimmed V and J ends, which lost 4 bases and 6 bases, there was a span of 19 bases. The CDR3 has 16 residues. The CDR3 spells CASSRKSQLTPNEQFF. The CDR3 nucleotides are TGTGCCAGTAGTAGAAAATCACAGTTAACCCCCAATGAGCAGTTCTTC.

This clone appeared a few times. This chain links TRBV9 with TRBJ2-1; TRBD2 aligns across 9 bases. Germline-derived CDR1 and CDR2 are SGDLS and YYNGEE. This CDR3 has 13 residues. The V and J ends lost 4 bases and 10 bases, in that order; junction bases with no gene match: 6. In nucleotides, the CDR3 is TGTGCCAGCAGCCCCGGGACTAGCCTAGAGCAGTTCTTC. Translation gives CASSPGTSLEQFF.

This clone was seen a single time. This chain joins TRBV6-4 and TRBJ2-6, with 7 bases identical to TRBD1. The CDR3 consists of 15 residues. CDR1 is MRHNA, CDR2 SNTAGT, per germline. The junction had 4 bases not matched to a gene; V was cut back by 5 bases and J by 3 bases. The CDR3 DNA follows: TGTGCCAGCAGTCAGACAGGGAGTGGGGCCAACGTCCTGACTTTC. Its protein is CASSQTGSGANVLTF.

The chain is built from TRBV5-6 and TRBJ1-2, with D perhaps TRBD1 (5 bases). V lost 4 bases to trimming and J lost 8 bases, with 12 bases between them. The V gene's germline CDR1 is SGHDT and CDR2 YYEEEE. This CDR3 is built from 12 residues. CDR3 nucleotide sequence: TGTGCCAGCAGCGTACCCGGGGCAGGCTACACCTTC. Amino acids: CASSVPGAGYTF.

The V gene is TRBV7-2, the J gene TRBJ2-1, with 9 bases that match TRBD2. Germline V gives CDR1 SGHTA, CDR2 FQGNSA. The junction had 3 bases not matched to a gene; V was cut back by 2 bases and J by 10 bases. The CDR3 has 13 amino acids. The CDR3 is CASSLFLAGEQFF. The CDR3 DNA follows: TGTGCCAGCAGCTTATTCCTAGCGGGAGAGCAGTTCTTC.

This clone showed up just a few times. The chain employs TRBV16 and TRBJ2-2, with a tentative D call TRBD2 (6 bases). CDR3 length equals 17 residues. CDR1 and CDR2 from the germline V gene are KGHSY and FQNENV. Trimming pared 4 bases from V and 7 bases from J, leaving 22 bases between. The CDR3, as DNA: TGTGCCAGCAGCCCCCTGGATTACGGGGGTTACAGCGGGGAGCTGTTTTTT. This gives the protein CASSPLDYGGYSGELFF.